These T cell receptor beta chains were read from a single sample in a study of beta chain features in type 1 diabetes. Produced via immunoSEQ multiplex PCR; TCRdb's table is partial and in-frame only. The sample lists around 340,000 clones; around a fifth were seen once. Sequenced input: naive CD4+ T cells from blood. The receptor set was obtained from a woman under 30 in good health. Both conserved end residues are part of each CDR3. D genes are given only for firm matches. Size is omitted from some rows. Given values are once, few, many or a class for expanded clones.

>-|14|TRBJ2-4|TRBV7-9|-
TGTGCCAGCAGCGAGTTTAGCAGGGGGGACATTCAGTACTTC
CASSEFSRGDIQYF
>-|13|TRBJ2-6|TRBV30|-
TGTGCCACTGAGAACTCTGGGGCCAACGTCCTGACTTTC
CATENSGANVLTF
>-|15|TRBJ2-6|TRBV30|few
TGTGCCTGGAGTGTTACGCGATCAGGGGCCAACGTCCTGACTTTC
CAWSVTRSGANVLTF
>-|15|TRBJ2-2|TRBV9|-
TGTGCCAGCAGCGCGGCCCTGGGGGGCACCGGGGAGCTGTTTTTT
CASSAALGGTGELFF
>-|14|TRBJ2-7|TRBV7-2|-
TGTGCCAGCAGCTTAGGGACTGATTCCTACGAGCAGTACTTC
CASSLGTDSYEQYF
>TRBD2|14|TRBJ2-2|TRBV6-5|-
TGTGCCGTCGGGCGGGGGGGATGGACCGGGGAGCTGTTTTTT
CAVGRGGWTGELFF
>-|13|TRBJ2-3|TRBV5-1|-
TGCGCCAGCAGATTGGAAGGGGGTGATACGCAGTATTTT
CASRLEGGDTQYF
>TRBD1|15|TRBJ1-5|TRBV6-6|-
TGTGCCAGCAGTTTGGGACAGGCGGGCAATCAGCCCCAGCATTTT
CASSLGQAGNQPQHF
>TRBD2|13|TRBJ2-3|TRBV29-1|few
TGCAGCACTAGCGGGGGCTGGACAGATACGCAGTATTTT
CSTSGGWTDTQYF
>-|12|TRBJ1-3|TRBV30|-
TGTGCCTGGACCAGGGGTGGAAACACCATATATTTT
CAWTRGGNTIYF
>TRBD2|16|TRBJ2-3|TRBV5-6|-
TGTGCCAGCAGCTTTCCCGGGCGGGGGGGAGCAGATACGCAGTATTTT
CASSFPGRGGADTQYF
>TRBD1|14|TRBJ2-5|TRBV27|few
TGTGCCAGCAACCGAGGGACAGGGGCCGAGACCCAGTACTTC
CASNRGTGAETQYF
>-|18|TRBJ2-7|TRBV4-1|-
TGCGCCAGCAGCCAAAGGAGGGCAATGAGCGATAGATCCTACGAGCAGTACTTC
CASSQRRAMSDRSYEQYF
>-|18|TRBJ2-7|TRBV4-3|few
TGCGCCAGCAGCCAAGACCGGGTCGTCCGACAGGCCGTCTACGAGCAGTACTTC
CASSQDRVVRQAVYEQYF
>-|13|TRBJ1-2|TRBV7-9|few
TGTGCCGTGATGGGGCCTGCTACCTATGGCTACACCTTC
CAVMGPATYGYTF
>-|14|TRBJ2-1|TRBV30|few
TGTGCCTATCAGAGGGCCTATTCCTACAATGAGCAGTTCTTC
CAYQRAYSYNEQFF
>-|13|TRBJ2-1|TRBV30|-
TGTGCCTGGAGGCGCAAAGACTACAATGAGCAGTTCTTC
CAWRRKDYNEQFF
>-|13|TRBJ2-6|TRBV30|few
TGTGCCTGGAGATACTCTGGGGCCAACGTCCTGACTTTC
CAWRYSGANVLTF
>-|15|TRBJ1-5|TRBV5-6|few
TGTGCCAGCACCCTGAAAGGGGCCCGCAATCAGCCCCAGCATTTT
CASTLKGARNQPQHF
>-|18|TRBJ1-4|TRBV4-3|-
TGCGCCAGCAGCCCCTCTAGCCACGAAGGCCAGGTGCAACGAGGCCCCTTTTTT
CASSPSSHEGQVQRGPFF
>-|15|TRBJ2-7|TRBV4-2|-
TGTGCCAGCAGCCAAGGAGGGCTCCTCTCCTACGAGCAGTACTTC
CASSQGGLLSYEQYF
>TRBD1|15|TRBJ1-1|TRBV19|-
TGTGCCAGTAGTATACAGGAGACAGGGAGAACTGAAGCTTTCTTT
CASSIQETGRTEAFF
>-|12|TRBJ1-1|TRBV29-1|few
TGCAGCGTCCACCCGGGGGGAGCTGAAGCTTTCTTT
CSVHPGGAEAFF
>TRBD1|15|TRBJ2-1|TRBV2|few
TGTGCCAGCAGGACTCCCCCGGGACAGGGGTATGAGCAGTTCTTC
CASRTPPGQGYEQFF
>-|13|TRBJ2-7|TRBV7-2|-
TGTGCCAGCACCCCCCAGCGCCATTACGAGCAGTACTTC
CASTPQRHYEQYF
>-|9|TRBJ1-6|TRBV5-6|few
TGTGCCAGCTCCTCTCTCCCCGACTTT
CASSSLPDF
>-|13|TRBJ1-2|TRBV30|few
TGTGCCTGGAGGGGCAGGGGCCCCCGAGGCTACACCTTC
CAWRGRGPRGYTF